A selection of T cell receptor beta chains follows, all from one sample in a study of T-cell reconstitution after alpha-beta-depleted transplantation in children. Each CDR3 protein is one row after TCRdb ran MiXCR on the PCR reads. Of about 610,000 distinct CDR3 sequences in the sample, under 12% were seen once. Sequencing used PBMCs from the stem cell graft donor, obtained from the stem cell graft. These receptors all come from a human donor who donated a stem cell graft to a child with acute myeloid leukemia. The CDR3 runs from the conserved cysteine through the conserved F or W. A D gene is named only where the DNA matches it firmly. Rows give clone size only sometimes, using once, few, many, or a class for an expanded clone.

D gene,V gene,J gene,clone size,CDR3 DNA,CDR3 protein
TRBD2,TRBV11-2,TRBJ2-4,few,TGTGCCAGCAGCTTAGACCTGACTAGCGGGAGAAACATTCAGTACTTC,CASSLDLTSGRNIQYF
TRBD2,TRBV20-1,TRBJ2-3,.,TGCAGTGCGCAACGGACACTAGCGAGCACAGATACGCAGTATTTT,CSAQRTLASTDTQYF
TRBD2,TRBV10-3,TRBJ2-5,many,TGTGCCATCAGACCGGGACTAGGAGAAGAGACCCAGTACTTC,CAIRPGLGEETQYF
.,TRBV7-2,TRBJ2-7,.,TGTGCCAGCAGCTTAGGTATGAGCTCCTACGAGCAGTACTTC,CASSLGMSSYEQYF
.,TRBV21-1,TRBJ2-2,.,TGTGCCAGCAGCAAAGCGTTGAAGGGGGCCACGAACACCGGGGAGCTGTTTTTT,CASSKALKGATNTGELFF
TRBD2,TRBV15,TRBJ2-1,many,TGTGCCACCAGCAGGAGCCCGGGACTAGCGGGAAATGAGCAGTTCTTC,CATSRSPGLAGNEQFF
TRBD2,TRBV7-9,TRBJ2-1,once,TGTGCCAGCAGCCTAACCCGTACTAGCGGGATCACGAATGAGCAGTTCTTC,CASSLTRTSGITNEQFF
TRBD1,TRBV5-1,TRBJ1-6,few,TGCGCCAGCAGCGACGGACAGGGGGCGAGTTCACCCCTCCACTTT,CASSDGQGASSPLHF
.,TRBV30,TRBJ1-1,many,TGTGCCTGGAGCACAGGGAAAAGCGCTTTCTTT,CAWSTGKSAFF
TRBD2,TRBV20-1,TRBJ2-3,few,TGCAGTGCTTATAGCGGGACCACAGATACGCAGTATTTT,CSAYSGTTDTQYF
TRBD1,TRBV6-5,TRBJ2-1,.,TGTGCCAGCAGTTATTATCAGGGGGTTGAGCAGTTCTTC,CASSYYQGVEQFF
.,TRBV29-1,TRBJ1-4,.,TGCAGCGTTAGGTTGGGTGCAACTAATGAAAAACTGTTTTTT,CSVRLGATNEKLFF
TRBD1,TRBV5-6,TRBJ2-2,.,TGTGCCAGCAGCATCGGGACAGGGCCCGGGGAGCTGTTTTTT,CASSIGTGPGELFF
.,TRBV12-3/TRBV12-4,TRBJ2-7,.,TGTGCCAGCAGTGCTAGCCACAGGTTGCCCTACGAGCAGTACTTC,CASSASHRLPYEQYF
.,TRBV4-2,TRBJ2-7,few,TGTGCCAGCAGCCAAGAAATAGCGGCCTTCGAGCAGTACTTC,CASSQEIAAFEQYF
TRBD1,TRBV6-2/TRBV6-3,TRBJ2-1,few,TGTGCCAGCACCCCGGGACAGGGTCCCTGGGTTTGGTTCTTC,CASTPGQGPWVWFF
.,TRBV2,TRBJ1-2,.,TGTGCCAGCATGTTACTATCTTTAGGTGGCTACACCTTC,CASMLLSLGGYTF
TRBD1,TRBV6-5,TRBJ1-1,many,TGTGCCAGCAGTTCCAGGGGGCCGCCTTTCTTT,CASSSRGPPFF
TRBD1,TRBV29-1,TRBJ1-5,.,TGCAGCGCCCAAGGGACAGACAATCAGCCCCAGCATTTT,CSAQGTDNQPQHF
.,TRBV14,TRBJ2-7,many,TGTGCCAGCAGCCGCCAAAGAGAGCAGTACTTC,CASSRQREQYF
.,TRBV29-1,TRBJ2-2,few,TGCAGCGCGAAGTCGGGGACCGGGGAGCTGTTTTTT,CSAKSGTGELFF
.,TRBV7-9,TRBJ2-2,few,TGTGCCAGCAGCCCCGGGGGGACAGGCACCGGGGAGCTGTTTTTT,CASSPGGTGTGELFF
.,TRBV12-3/TRBV12-4,TRBJ2-7,few,TGTGCCAGCAGTCTAGGGCCCCTTGGGTCCTACGAGCAGTACTTC,CASSLGPLGSYEQYF
.,TRBV20-1,TRBJ1-5,few,TGCAGTGCTAGAGGACAGAATGATCAGCCCCAGCATTTT,CSARGQNDQPQHF
TRBD1,TRBV7-2,TRBJ2-2,.,TGTGCCAGCAGCCAGGGACAGGGGTTCACCGGGGAGCTGTTTTTT,CASSQGQGFTGELFF
.,TRBV19,TRBJ1-1,.,TGTGCCAGTAGTATAGATCAGGTTGGTGAAGCTTTCTTT,CASSIDQVGEAFF
.,TRBV11-2,TRBJ2-1,few,TGTGCCAGCAGCTTAGTAAGGCCGGGGGCAGGCCCCTACAATGAGCAGTTCTTC,CASSLVRPGAGPYNEQFF
.,TRBV20-1,TRBJ2-1,.,TGCAGTGCTAGGGCTAGTCACAATGAGCAGTCCTTC,CSARASHNEQSF
TRBD1,TRBV27,TRBJ1-1,few,TGTGCCAGCAGGGTAACCGGACAGGGAATGTCTGAAGCTTTCTTT,CASRVTGQGMSEAFF
TRBD1,TRBV30,TRBJ2-2,.,TGTGCCTGGAGGGGACAGGGGGCTGGCGGGGAGCTGTTTTTT,CAWRGQGAGGELFF
.,TRBV12-3/TRBV12-4,TRBJ2-1,.,TGTGCCAGCAGTTTCGCTATAAGGGGCAATGAGCAGTTCTTC,CASSFAIRGNEQFF
.,TRBV20-1,TRBJ2-7,few,TGCAGTGCTAGAAAGCTCCAGGCGAGCTCCTACGAGCAGTACTTC,CSARKLQASSYEQYF
.,TRBV12-3/TRBV12-4,TRBJ2-7,many,TGTGCCAGCACCATCGACGGACCCTCCTACGAGCAGTACTTC,CASTIDGPSYEQYF
.,TRBV29-1,TRBJ2-1,many,TGCAGCGCCCCGGGTCTAAACAATGAGCAGTTCTTC,CSAPGLNNEQFF
TRBD2,TRBV6-2/TRBV6-3,TRBJ2-5,many,TGTGCCACCGGGACTAGAGAGACCCAGTACTTC,CATGTRETQYF
.,TRBV3-1,TRBJ1-3,.,TGTGCCAGCGATCCGGGGTTGTCTGGAAACACCATATATTTT,CASDPGLSGNTIYF
.,TRBV24-1,TRBJ2-1,few,TGTGCCACCAGTGTACATTCCGGACTAACCAATGAGCAGTTCTTC,CATSVHSGLTNEQFF
TRBD2,TRBV20-1,TRBJ2-7,many,TGCAGTGCTAGTCTCCCTAGCGGGGCCTCCTACGAGCAGTACTTC,CSASLPSGASYEQYF
.,TRBV20-1,TRBJ1-2,few,TGCAGTGCTAGAGCGACTGCCTCCTATGGCTACACCTTC,CSARATASYGYTF
.,TRBV30,TRBJ2-7,.,TGTGCCTGGAGTCCCACCATCTACGAGCAGTACTTC,CAWSPTIYEQYF